The 4 T cell receptor beta chains below come from one sample, sequenced in a study of long-term antiretroviral therapy in people with HIV. The run of the v3.0 immunoSEQ assay was at survey level. The assay was immunoSEQ multiplex PCR, and TCRdb's table has in-frame clones only and misses some. The repertoire has some 31,000 clones, 65% to 80% of them found once; the top ten carry approximately 8%. The input for sequencing was unsorted PBMCs, taken 3.1 years after starting antiretroviral therapy. The source is a woman in her fifties or sixties with HIV.

This clone was found once. The chain has TRBV4-1 and TRBJ1-6; tentative D call: TRBD1 (5 bases). This CDR3 is 15 amino acids long. V gave up 4 bases and J gave up 7 bases, with 14 bases separating them. Germline lookup yields CDR1 MGHRA and CDR2 YSYEKL. For the CDR3, the DNA is TGCGCCAGCAGCCGGGAGGGGACGGTAAATTCACCCCTCCACTTT. Protein sequence: CASSREGTVNSPLHF.

The chain employs TRBV18 and TRBJ1-2, with D hard to call. V dropped 0 bases and J dropped 1 base, with 12 bases sitting between them. Germline lookup yields CDR1 KGHSH and CDR2 LQKENI. CDR3 length equals 16 residues. The CDR3 loop reads CASSPPLGTLNYGYTF. As DNA, the CDR3 is TGTGCCAGCTCACCACCGCTTGGAACCCTTAACTATGGCTACACCTTC.

The chain carries TRBV15 and TRBJ1-2; 7 nucleotides align to TRBD1. The germline gives CDR1 LNHNV, CDR2 YYDKDF (reference sequence). V shed 9 bases, J shed 0 bases, and the junction held 7 bases outside the gene matches. CDR3 length: 14 residues. In DNA form, the CDR3 reads TGTGCCACGGACAGACAGGGCGCTAACTATGGCTACACCTTC. It translates to CATDRQGANYGYTF.

This clone has just a few counts. The chain joins TRBV15 to TRBJ2-2, with TRBD1 matching over 8 bases. The CDR3 contains 15 residues. Germline CDR1 LNHNV, CDR2 YYDKDF (reference sequence). The ends lost 7 bases at V and 8 bases at J; junction bases unmatched: 12. CDR3 sequence: CATKADRAISGELFF. For the CDR3, the DNA is TGTGCCACCAAGGCGGACAGGGCAATATCGGGGGAGCTGTTTTTT.